The 26 T cell receptor beta chains in this list originate from one sample, sequenced in a study of T cell repertoires in cytomegalovirus infection. TCRdb re-called the reads through MiXCR, storing one row per CDR3 protein. This table holds 170,000 or so distinct CDR3 sequences, about a sixth found once. Specimen: CD8+ T cells from PBMCs. The origin of the receptors is a human donor in good health (CMV status not recorded). Some clones in this sample may be carry-over from other donors' samples.

The rearrangement uses TRBV28 and TRBJ1-4, with a tentative D call TRBD1 (6 bases). V lost 4 bases and J 7 bases, leaving 16 bases between the germline ends. This CDR3 has 15 amino acids. CDR1 and CDR2 (germline): MDHEN, SYDVKM. The DNA for the CDR3 is TGTGCCAGCAGTTCCGGGGGCATTTTGGGTGAAAAACTGTTTTTT. Protein product: CASSSGGILGEKLFF.

This chain joins TRBV6-1 and TRBJ1-1; D may be TRBD1 (5 bases). This CDR3 region has 15 residues. V was pared by 6 bases and J by 5 bases, with 19 bases between. CDR1 is MNHNS and CDR2 is SASEGT in the germline V gene. The CDR3 nucleotides read TGTGCCAGCAGAACAGGTTTGGGGATGTGGACTGAAGCTTTCTTT. Amino acids: CASRTGLGMWTEAFF.

This clonotype has just one count. V usage is TRBV10-3 and J usage is TRBJ1-2; TRBD1 might be the D (5 bases). Per germline, CDR1 ENHRY and CDR2 SYGVKD. The CDR3 has 12 amino acids. Trimming stripped 6 bases from V and 6 bases from J, with 11 bases between. CDR3 bases: TGTGCCATCAGGTGGACAATTAATGGCTACACCTTC. Translated: CAIRWTINGYTF.

This clonotype was observed a handful of times. The J gene is TRBJ1-6, the V gene TRBV14; 10 bases match TRBD1. In germline, CDR1 is SGHDN, CDR2 FVKESK. The CDR3 spans 17 residues. V was clipped by 2 bases and J by 5 bases; unmatched bases: 6. The CDR3 spells CASSQRGTGVHNSPLHF. As DNA, the CDR3 is TGTGCCAGCAGCCAAAGAGGGACAGGGGTCCATAATTCACCCCTCCACTTT. Complete variable domain (other parts from reference TRBV14 and TRBJ1-6): EAGVTQFPSHSVIEKGQTVTLRCDPISGHDNLYWYRRVMGKEIKFLLHFVKESKQDESGMPNNRFLAERTGGTYSTLKVQPAELEDSGVYFCASSQRGTGVHNSPLHFGNGTRLTVT.

The V and J genes are TRBV14 and TRBJ1-6, with D perhaps TRBD1 (6 bases). V dropped 4 bases and J dropped 6 bases, with 13 bases sitting between them. This CDR3 spans 15 amino acids. The germline V gene has CDR1 SGHDN and CDR2 FVKESK. CDR3 sequence (DNA): TGTGCCAGCAGCCGGTCACCAGGGGCTAATTCACCCCTCCACTTT. It encodes CASSRSPGANSPLHF.

Only a few counts were recorded for this clonotype. This chain uses TRBV7-9 with TRBJ2-1; 11 positions agree with TRBD2. V gave up 6 bases and J gave up 8 bases; unmatched junction bases: 18. CDR1 is SEHNR, CDR2 FQNEAQ, per germline (reference sequence). The CDR3 is made up of 18 amino acids. The CDR3: CASRGTSGPSPVVHEQFF. In nucleotides, the CDR3 is TGTGCCAGCAGGGGGACTAGCGGCCCCAGCCCCGTCGTCCATGAGCAGTTCTTC.

The gene calls are TRBV20-1 and TRBJ2-5; tentatively, D is TRBD1 (6 bases). The germline V and J ends were trimmed by 6 bases and 2 bases, with 13 bases remaining between them. The germline V gene encodes CDR1 DFQATT and CDR2 SNEGSKA (reference sequence). The CDR3 extends over 13 amino acids. This CDR3 is CSADGQNQETQYF. CDR3 bases: TGCAGTGCCGATGGACAGAATCAAGAGACCCAGTACTTC.

CDR3 nucleotide sequence: TGTGCCAGCAGTTACTCGATAAGGGACAGCTATGGCTACACCTTC. Its protein is CASSYSIRDSYGYTF. The rearrangement joins TRBV6-2 or TRBV6-3 to TRBJ1-2; 7 bases agree with TRBD1. The germline CDR1 and CDR2 sequences are MNHEY and SVGEGT. The length of the CDR3 is 15 residues. J was trimmed by 4 bases and V by 0 bases; bases with no gene match: 5.

V and J are TRBV7-9 and TRBJ2-1; possibly TRBD1 for D (6 bases). This CDR3 has 15 amino acids. Trimming shortened V by 7 bases and J by 1 base, and 14 bases separated the two germline ends. Germline V gene data show CDR1 as SEHNR and CDR2 as FQNEAQ (reference sequence). The CDR3 here is CASTDTGQSYNEQFF. The CDR3 bases are TGTGCCAGCACCGATACAGGGCAATCCTACAATGAGCAGTTCTTC.

The chain combines TRBV29-1 with TRBJ2-1; possible D gene TRBD2, 6 bases. Germline CDR1 is SQVTM and CDR2 is ANQGSEA. V was shortened by 8 bases and J by 6 bases, with 20 bases between the two germline ends. The CDR3 contains 14 residues. Here the CDR3 DNA reads TGCAGCATACCGGGACTCGCCGCGGGCAATGAGCAGTTCTTC. This sequence encodes CSIPGLAAGNEQFF.

This rearrangement joins TRBV19 to TRBJ2-2; tentatively, D is TRBD1 (6 bases). The CDR3 spans 13 residues. CDR1 is LNHDA, CDR2 SQIVND, per germline (reference sequence). V lost 9 bases and J 1 base, leaving 9 bases between the germline ends. The CDR3 protein is CASLGQNTGELFF. CDR3 DNA sequence: TGTGCCAGCTTGGGACAGAACACCGGGGAGCTGTTTTTT.

This clonotype was seen a handful of times. The chain carries TRBV24-1 and TRBJ2-4, with D possibly TRBD1 on 5 matching bases. Trimming took off 5 bases at V and 0 bases at J, with 10 bases between the two ends. Germline CDR1 KGHDR, CDR2 SFDVKD. CDR3 size: 15 residues. The CDR3 nucleotides read TGTGCCACCAGTGCCGGACATCTAGCCAAAAACATTCAGTACTTC. Translated, it gives CATSAGHLAKNIQYF.

The chain couples TRBV7-2 to TRBJ2-2; unclear D gene. The CDR3 runs 11 residues. Between the trimmed V and J ends, which lost 9 bases and 6 bases, there was a span of 8 bases. Germline V gives CDR1 SGHTA, CDR2 FQGNSA. The CDR3 sequence: CARFDAGELFF. DNA for the CDR3: TGTGCCAGGTTCGACGCCGGGGAGCTGTTTTTT.

The chain recombines TRBV29-1 with TRBJ2-7; TRBD1 matches 10 bases. V lost 6 bases and J lost 4; bases outside the gene matches: 9. The CDR3 runs to 14 residues. CDR1 and CDR2 from the germline V gene are SQVTM and ANQGSEA. The CDR3 region has the DNA TGCAGCGTGGCCGGGACAGGGGAATGGTACGAGCAGTACTTC. This codes for CSVAGTGEWYEQYF.

A few counts support this clonotype. This chain uses TRBV10-3 with TRBJ1-3; D possibly corresponds to TRBD1 (6 bases). The germline CDR1 and CDR2 sequences are ENHRY and SYGVKD. The length of the CDR3 is 15 residues. Trimming stripped 3 bases from V and 2 bases from J, with 11 bases between. The CDR3 region is CAISDHRVTGNTIYF. The CDR3 coding sequence is TGTGCCATCAGTGACCACAGGGTAACTGGAAACACCATATATTTT.

This clonotype came up many times. V gene TRBV7-2 combines with J gene TRBJ2-5, with 10 bases identical to TRBD1. The CDR3 runs 16 residues. CDR1 is SGHTA, CDR2 FQGNSA, per germline. The V gene end was trimmed by 5 bases and the J gene end by 5 bases; junction bases not matched to a gene: 11. The CDR3 nucleotides read TGTGCCAGCAGCCTGGCCGTGACAGGGGGCTTTGAGACCCAGTACTTC. This gives the protein CASSLAVTGGFETQYF.

V and J are TRBV12-3 or TRBV12-4 and TRBJ2-1; D uncertain. This CDR3 contains 13 residues. Trimming removed 1 base from V and 6 bases from J, with 7 bases in between. Written as DNA, the CDR3 is TGTGCCAGCAGTTTAGGGTCCCCCAATGAGCAGTTCTTC. It yields the protein CASSLGSPNEQFF.

This clonotype occurred a few times. The V and J genes are TRBV12-3 or TRBV12-4 and TRBJ2-7; no reliable D call. There are 12 residues in the CDR3. The ends were cut back, 4 bases at V and 6 bases at J, with 10 bases in the middle. The DNA for the CDR3 is TGTGCCAGCAGTTACGGGTCCGCCGAGCAGTACTTC. It codes for CASSYGSAEQYF.

V gene TRBV7-3 combines with J gene TRBJ1-4; D unclear. Trimming cost V 2 bases and J 0 bases, with 7 bases left between them. From germline, CDR1 is SGHTA and CDR2 FQGTGA. This CDR3 has 15 amino acids. The CDR3 reads CASSLATATNEKLFF. CDR3 DNA: TGTGCCAGCAGCTTAGCAACGGCAACTAATGAAAAACTGTTTTTT.

This clonotype came up a few times. This sequence joins TRBV7-6 and TRBJ2-4, with D possibly being TRBD1 (6 bases). The CDR3 covers 15 residues. Per the germline V gene, CDR1 is SGHVS and CDR2 is FNYEAQ. V gave up 5 bases and J gave up 6 bases, with 17 bases separating them. In nucleotides, the CDR3 is TGTGCCAGCAGCCCCAGCTGGGGGCAAAGAAACATTCAGTACTTC. This sequence encodes CASSPSWGQRNIQYF.

The chain employs TRBV7-6 and TRBJ2-7; 9 bases are a match to TRBD2. The CDR3 loop spans 14 amino acids. CDR1 SGHVS and CDR2 FNYEAQ come from the germline V gene. The V and J ends lost 4 bases and 7 bases, in that order; junction bases with no gene match: 8. The CDR3 is CASSYSSGAREQYF. The CDR3 nucleotides read TGTGCCAGCAGCTATTCTAGCGGGGCACGGGAGCAGTACTTC.

The V call is TRBV6-1, the J call TRBJ1-3; 11 bases fit TRBD1. With V trimmed by 5 bases and J by 8 bases, 20 bases remained unmatched. Germline V lookup: CDR1 MNHNS, CDR2 SASEGT. The CDR3 runs to 19 residues. The CDR3 bases are TGTGCCAGCAGTACCCTCCCCGGGACAGGGGGATCCTCGGGGGACACCATATATTTT. It is translated as CASSTLPGTGGSSGDTIYF.

The chain uses TRBV4-1 and TRBJ2-1, with 12 positions matching TRBD2. The V gene's germline CDR1 is MGHRA and CDR2 YSYEKL. The length of the CDR3 is 17 residues. Unmatched junction bases numbered 4, after V lost 1 base and J lost 3 bases. The CDR3 is CASSQGTSGGRYNEQFF. CDR3 nucleotides: TGCGCCAGCAGCCAAGGTACTAGCGGGGGGCGCTACAATGAGCAGTTCTTC.

This clonotype was observed many times. The chain is built from TRBV7-8 and TRBJ2-1; D possibly corresponds to TRBD1 (6 bases). V was cut by 7 bases and J by 8 bases, with 21 bases left in between. Germline CDR1 and CDR2: SGHVS and FQNEAQ. CDR3 length: 15 residues. The CDR3 reads CASTLGTNPFDEQFF. In DNA form, the CDR3 reads TGTGCCAGCACCCTAGGGACAAACCCCTTTGATGAGCAGTTCTTC.

In this sample, this clonotype turned up a few times. This chain links TRBV7-9 with TRBJ2-7, with D perhaps matching TRBD1 (5 bases). Germline-derived CDR1 and CDR2 are SEHNR and FQNEAQ (reference sequence). Trimming pared 2 bases from V and 4 bases from J, leaving 9 bases between. The CDR3 loop spans 13 amino acids. In nucleotides, the CDR3 is TGTGCCAGCAGCTTAAGTTCAGGGTACGAGCAGTACTTC. Its translation is CASSLSSGYEQYF.

The chain recombines TRBV5-8 with TRBJ2-2; D might be TRBD1 or TRBD2, each matching 5 bases. In germline, CDR1 is SGHTS, CDR2 YDEGEE. The CDR3 contains 17 residues. The germline V and J ends were trimmed by 7 bases and 5 bases, with 24 bases remaining between them. The CDR3 nucleotides are TGTGCCAGCCATGCAACGGGGACCCCCTCGAGGACCGGGGAGCTGTTTTTT. Translated: CASHATGTPSRTGELFF. Full variable domain (outside the CDR3, taken from reference TRBV5-8 and TRBJ2-2): EAGVTQSPTHLIKTRGQQATLRCSPISGHTSVYWYQQALGLGLQFLLWYDEGEERNRGNFPPRFSGRQFPNYSSELNVNALELEDSALYLCASHATGTPSRTGELFFGEGSRLTVL.